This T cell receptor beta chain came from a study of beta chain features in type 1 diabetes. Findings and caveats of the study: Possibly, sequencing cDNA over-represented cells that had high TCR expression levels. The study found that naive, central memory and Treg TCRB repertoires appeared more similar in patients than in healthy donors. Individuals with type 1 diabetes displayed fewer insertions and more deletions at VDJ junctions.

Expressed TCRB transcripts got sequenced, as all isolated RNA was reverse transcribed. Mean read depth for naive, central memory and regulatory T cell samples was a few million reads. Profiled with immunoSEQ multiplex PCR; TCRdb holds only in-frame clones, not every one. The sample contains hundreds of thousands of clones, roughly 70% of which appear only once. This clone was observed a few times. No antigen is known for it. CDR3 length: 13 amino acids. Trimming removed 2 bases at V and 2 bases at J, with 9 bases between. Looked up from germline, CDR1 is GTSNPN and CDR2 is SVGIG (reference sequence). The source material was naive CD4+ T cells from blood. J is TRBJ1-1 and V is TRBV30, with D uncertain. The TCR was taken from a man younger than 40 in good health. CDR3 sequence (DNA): TGTGCCTGGAGTTCAGCAGTAAACACTGAAGCTTTCTTT. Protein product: CAWSSAVNTEAFF. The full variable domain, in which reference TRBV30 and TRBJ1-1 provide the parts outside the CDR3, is SQTIHQWPATLVQPVGSPLSLECTVEGTSNPNLYWYRQAAGRGLQLLFYSVGIGQISSEVPQNLSASRPQDRQFILSSKKLLLSDSGFYLCAWSSAVNTEAFFGQGTRLTVV.